This T cell receptor (beta chain) was retrieved from a study of T cell responses to AZD1222 COVID-19 vaccine. Germline V gene data show CDR1 as SGHAT and CDR2 as FQNNGV. The CDR3 totals 14 residues. V was trimmed by 7 bases and J by 1 base, leaving 13 bases between them. Generated by immunoSEQ multiplex PCR, the TCRdb table keeps only in-frame clones and is missing some. The sample lists roughly 150,000 clones, 90% seen once, with approximately 1.5% in the top ten. This chain connects TRBV11-2 to TRBJ1-1; no firm D call. This TCR was sampled from an adult who received the AZD1222 COVID-19 vaccine. The sequences come from peripheral blood, collected 28 days after the second AZD1222 dose. CDR3 coding DNA: TGTGCCAGCATCAGCTGGCGGGCGAACACTGAAGCTTTCTTT. It translates to CASISWRANTEAFF.